This TCR beta chain was observed in a study of tumour-infiltrating T cells in Burkitt lymphoma. Germline V CDR1 and CDR2: SGHDN, FVKESK. V was cut by 4 bases and J by 5 bases, with 10 bases left in between. The CDR3 spans 13 residues. Only in-frame clones appear in the TCRdb table, and some are missing; sequencing was by immunoSEQ multiplex PCR. The table shows roughly 1,300 clones, with roughly 14% occurring only once. Input material: tumor tissue. The genes are TRBV14 and TRBJ2-3; D remains unclear. The sequence was collected from a human donor with Burkitt lymphoma. The CDR3 is CASSLTEIDTQYF. The CDR3 nucleotides are TGTGCCAGCAGCCTCACGGAAATAGATACGCAGTATTTT. Full variable domain (outside the CDR3, taken from reference TRBV14 and TRBJ2-3): EAGVTQFPSHSVIEKGQTVTLRCDPISGHDNLYWYRRVMGKEIKFLLHFVKESKQDESGMPNNRFLAERTGGTYSTLKVQPAELEDSGVYFCASSLTEIDTQYFGPGTRLTVL.